A single sample is the source of the 29 T cell receptor beta chains below, sequenced in a study of blood T cell repertoires in COVID-19. The repertoire was sequenced with immunoSEQ multiplex PCR; TCRdb's copy has only in-frame clones and lacks some. The sample shows roughly 250,000 clones, about 85% of them seen only once. Sequenced input: PBMCs or T cells enriched from blood (not recorded which). Source of these receptors: a woman in her thirties with acute COVID-19.

The J gene is TRBJ1-1, the V gene TRBV23-1, with 7 bases fitting TRBD1. TRBV23-1 is an ORF, with its function uncertain. This CDR3 has 14 amino acids. Trimming at V came to 2 bases and at J to 3 bases, leaving 3 bases not matched to a gene. The CDR3: CASSQDDRDTEAFF. Written as DNA, the CDR3 is TGCGCCAGCAGTCAAGACGACAGGGACACTGAAGCTTTCTTT.

This chain joins TRBV20-1 and TRBJ2-7; D might be TRBD1 (6 bases). Germline V gives CDR1 DFQATT, CDR2 SNEGSKA (reference sequence). CDR3 length equals 14 residues. The germline V and J ends were trimmed by 3 bases and 5 bases, with 17 bases remaining between them. CDR3 sequence (DNA): TGCAGTGCTAGTTTGGGGGCGCTTTTGAACGAGCAGTACTTC. Its translation: CSASLGALLNEQYF.

The chain joins TRBV19 to TRBJ1-6; the D gene is possibly TRBD1 (5 bases). The CDR3 extends over 13 amino acids. Trimming pared 8 bases from V and 5 bases from J, leaving 10 bases between. CDR1 is LNHDA and CDR2 is SQIVND in the germline V gene (reference sequence). The CDR3, as DNA: TGTGCCAGTGCTCCGACAGATAATTCACCCCTCCACTTT. This encodes CASAPTDNSPLHF.

This chain connects TRBV27 to TRBJ2-5; TRBD2 aligns across 14 bases. Trimming took 2 bases from V and 5 from J; bases not matched to a gene: 7. This CDR3 has 17 amino acids. Germline lookup yields CDR1 MNHEY and CDR2 SMNVEV (reference sequence). CDR3 amino acids: CASSLSQGLAGDETQYF. The CDR3 DNA reads TGTGCCAGCAGTTTAAGTCAGGGACTAGCGGGAGACGAGACCCAGTACTTC.

The chain employs TRBV28 and TRBJ1-5; D call uncertain. V was clipped by 7 bases and J by 4 bases, with 11 bases between them. There are 13 residues in the CDR3. CDR1 and CDR2 (germline): MDHEN, SYDVKM. The CDR3 sequence is CASKRGKNQPQHF. CDR3 in DNA: TGTGCCAGCAAGCGGGGAAAGAATCAGCCCCAGCATTTT.

The chain uses TRBV24-1 and TRBJ2-5, with 8 bases that match TRBD1. This CDR3 is 15 amino acids long. Unmatched junction bases numbered 6, after V lost 4 bases and J lost 3 bases. Germline CDR1 and CDR2: KGHDR and SFDVKD. As DNA, the CDR3 is TGTGCCACCAGTGAGCCGGACAGGGAGGAAGAGACCCAGTACTTC. It codes for CATSEPDREEETQYF.

The rearrangement links TRBV5-1 to TRBJ2-1; maybe TRBD1 (5 bases). Germline-derived CDR1 and CDR2 are SGHRS and YFSETQ. The CDR3 sequence is 17 residues long. The ends were cut back, 0 bases at V and 3 bases at J, with 16 bases in the middle. In DNA form, the CDR3 reads TGCGCCAGCAGCTTGGCGCTAAGGGGTCAGGTCTACAATGAGCAGTTCTTC. Protein: CASSLALRGQVYNEQFF.

Concerning this clone itself: At one end, the junction sequence differs from germline, possibly due to a read error. The chain recombines TRBV5-1 with TRBJ1-6, with D unclear. This CDR3 is 14 amino acids long. CDR1 SGHRS and CDR2 YFSETQ come from the germline V gene. The CDR3 here is CASRLGGYNSPLHF. The CDR3 DNA reads TGCGCCAGCCGCTTGGGCGGATATAATTCACCCCTCCACTTT.

This clone was observed a single time. This chain uses TRBV27 with TRBJ2-3; 12 bases agree with TRBD2. The CDR3 runs to 17 residues. The germline V gene has CDR1 MNHEY and CDR2 SMNVEV (reference sequence). With 4 bases clipped from V and 4 bases from J, the junction kept 9 bases outside the gene matches. The CDR3 here is CASSSPGLAGQADTQYF. CDR3 in DNA: TGTGCCAGCAGTTCACCCGGACTAGCGGGACAGGCAGATACGCAGTATTTT.

The rearrangement links TRBV7-8 to TRBJ1-2; 11 bases agree with TRBD1. The CDR3 contains 16 residues. With 3 bases clipped from V and 6 bases from J, the junction kept 9 bases outside the gene matches. Germline assignment: CDR1 SGHVS and CDR2 FQNEAQ. The chain's CDR3 is CASSFTRTGGHDGYTF. CDR3 nucleotides: TGTGCCAGCAGCTTTACACGGACAGGGGGCCACGATGGCTACACCTTC.

V and J are TRBV7-2 and TRBJ2-5; the match to TRBD1 covers 9 bases. Per germline, CDR1 SGHTA and CDR2 FQGNSA. V lost 5 bases, J lost 7 bases, and 8 bases stayed unmatched. This CDR3 region has 14 residues. The CDR3 protein is CASSPTGGEGTQYF. The CDR3 DNA sequence: TGTGCCAGCAGCCCCACAGGGGGCGAAGGGACCCAGTACTTC.

The chain carries TRBV27 and TRBJ2-1, with 11 nucleotides matching TRBD2. V lost 5 bases and J lost 10; bases outside the gene matches: 10. Germline-derived CDR1 and CDR2 are MNHEY and SMNVEV (reference sequence). The CDR3 runs to 15 residues. DNA for the CDR3: TGTGCCAGCAGTAAACGACTAGCGGGGAGTTGGGAGCAGTTCTTC. It is translated as CASSKRLAGSWEQFF.

Here the CDR3 reads CASRRQVATNEKLFF. The DNA of the CDR3 is TGTGCCAGCAGGCGACAGGTTGCAACTAATGAAAAACTGTTTTTT. This chain connects TRBV6-5 to TRBJ1-4, with D perhaps matching TRBD1 (6 bases). V was pared by 6 bases and J by 0 bases, with 11 bases between. Looked up from germline, CDR1 is MNHEY and CDR2 is SVGAGI. The CDR3 extends over 15 amino acids.

Of note for this clone: This sample also contains other DNA sequences that code for the same CDR3. The genes are TRBV28 and TRBJ1-5; TRBD1 might be the D (6 bases). Trimming removed 2 bases from V and 1 base from J, with 6 bases in between. Germline V gene sequence: CDR1 MDHEN, CDR2 SYDVKM. This CDR3 is built from 14 residues. CDR3 sequence: CASSLTGSNQPQHF. The CDR3 DNA reads as TGTGCCAGCAGTTTAACAGGGAGCAATCAGCCCCAGCATTTT.

The chain joins TRBV5-1 to TRBJ2-5; D is ambiguous. V lost 2 bases to trimming and J lost 5 bases, with 22 bases between them. From germline, CDR1 is SGHRS and CDR2 YFSETQ. This CDR3 is 17 amino acids long. CDR3 nucleotide sequence: TGCGCCAGCAGCTTACGACCCGGGTTAGCATCCCCTGAGACCCAGTACTTC. Translating gives CASSLRPGLASPETQYF.

J is TRBJ2-1 and V is TRBV19; 7 bases align to TRBD2. V shed 6 bases and J 8 bases; nucleotides not matched to a gene: 19. This CDR3 has 17 amino acids. CDR1 is LNHDA, CDR2 SQIVND, per germline (reference sequence). The CDR3 is CASRRTLADTTTDEQFF. CDR3 coding DNA: TGTGCCAGTAGACGGACCCTAGCGGACACTACAACAGATGAGCAGTTCTTC.

Comment on this clone: At one end the junction does not follow the germline gene, possibly because of a read error. This chain uses TRBV28 with TRBJ2-1, with a weak D call TRBD2 (5 bases). CDR1 and CDR2 (germline): MDHEN, SYDVKM. This CDR3 comprises 12 residues. CDR3 residues: CASSLRPGPGVF. The CDR3 DNA follows: TGTGCCAGCAGTTTACGTCCGGGCCCCGGGGTCTTC.

Only a few counts were recorded for this clone. The chain uses TRBV28 and TRBJ1-6, with TRBD1 identical over 11 bases. Germline assignment: CDR1 MDHEN and CDR2 SYDVKM. V lost 4 bases, J lost 0 bases, and 5 bases stayed unmatched. This CDR3 is 18 amino acids long. The CDR3 loop is CASSSGTGGSSYNSPLHF. CDR3 coding DNA: TGTGCCAGCAGTTCCGGGACAGGGGGGAGCTCCTATAATTCACCCCTCCACTTT.

The chain combines TRBV27 with TRBJ1-2, with D perhaps TRBD1 (6 bases). The CDR3 spans 11 residues. Germline assignment: CDR1 MNHEY and CDR2 SMNVEV (reference sequence). Deletions cut 8 bases from V and 3 bases from J, with 7 bases between. The CDR3 sequence is CASGQHYGYTF. The CDR3 DNA reads as TGTGCCAGCGGACAGCACTATGGCTACACCTTC.

The chain employs TRBV19 and TRBJ2-7; a weak D match, TRBD1 (6 bases). The germline V gene encodes CDR1 LNHDA and CDR2 SQIVND (reference sequence). There are 14 residues in the CDR3. The germline V and J ends were trimmed by 6 bases and 6 bases, with 18 bases remaining between them. DNA of the CDR3: TGTGCCAGTAGGGTGACAGGATTTAGTGGCGAGCAGTACTTC. As protein: CASRVTGFSGEQYF.

The CDR3 nucleotides are TGCGCCAGCAGCCTCGGGACAGGGATGGATGAGCAGTTCTTC. Encoded protein: CASSLGTGMDEQFF. This chain connects TRBV5-1 to TRBJ2-1; the match to TRBD1 covers 9 bases. Germline values: CDR1 SGHRS, CDR2 YFSETQ. The CDR3 contains 14 residues. Trimming at V came to 4 bases and at J to 8 bases, leaving 7 bases not matched to a gene.

V gene TRBV3-1 (or the pseudogene TRBV3-2) combines with J gene TRBJ1-3, with TRBD1 as a possible D gene (6 bases). CDR3 length: 14 amino acids. Germline CDR1 LGHDT, CDR2 YNNKEL (reference sequence). V shed 5 bases and J shed 4 bases, with 12 bases lying between them. The CDR3 DNA is TGTGCCAGCAGCTCACAGGGAGAAGGAAACACCATATATTTT. Translating gives CASSSQGEGNTIYF.

J is TRBJ2-7 and V is TRBV6-2 or TRBV6-3, with D maybe TRBD2 (6 bases). Germline assignment: CDR1 MNHEY and CDR2 SVGEGT. Between the trimmed V and J ends, which lost 1 base and 2 bases, there was a span of 12 bases. The CDR3 spans 15 residues. The CDR3 is CASSYWRDDTYEQYF. The DNA of the CDR3 is TGTGCCAGCAGTTACTGGCGGGATGATACCTACGAGCAGTACTTC.

V usage is TRBV7-9 and J usage is TRBJ2-2, with TRBD2 matching over 8 bases. Trimming removed 5 bases from V and 3 bases from J; junction bases left unmatched: 8. Germline assignment: CDR1 SEHNR and CDR2 FQNEAQ (reference sequence). This CDR3 comprises 16 residues. The DNA of the CDR3 is TGTGCCAGCAGCCCCTCTAGCGGGCGTCACACCGGGGAGCTGTTTTTT. This translates into CASSPSSGRHTGELFF.

This chain uses TRBV5-6 with TRBJ1-2; D not certain. Trimming took off 3 bases at V and 7 bases at J, with 13 bases between the two ends. Germline V gives CDR1 SGHDT, CDR2 YYEEEE. The CDR3 has 13 amino acids. CDR3 nucleotides: TGTGCCAGCAGCTACACACCAAGAGGTGGCTACACCTTC. It is translated as CASSYTPRGGYTF.

This chain uses TRBV4-2 with TRBJ1-3, with D tentatively TRBD1 (5 bases). Germline-derived CDR1 and CDR2 are LGHNA and YNFKEQ. V lost 3 bases and J 0 bases, leaving 12 bases between the germline ends. This CDR3 has 16 residues. The CDR3 loop reads CASSQTVTRSGNTIYF. The CDR3 bases are TGTGCCAGCAGCCAGACAGTTACCCGCTCTGGAAACACCATATATTTT.

This chain joins TRBV11-1 and TRBJ1-1; weak D call: TRBD1 (6 bases). CDR1 is SGHAT and CDR2 is FQDESV in the germline V gene (reference sequence). The CDR3 contains 13 residues. V lost 4 bases and J lost 1, with 7 bases in between. Here the CDR3 DNA reads TGTGCCAGCAGCTCGGACAGGAACACTGAAGCTTTCTTT. Residues: CASSSDRNTEAFF.

V is TRBV6-5 and J is TRBJ2-7, with D perhaps TRBD2 (6 bases). This CDR3 contains 14 residues. Trimming stripped 2 bases from V and 3 bases from J, with 11 bases between. The germline V gene has CDR1 MNHEY and CDR2 SVGAGI. The CDR3 loop reads CASSYTGLNYEQYF. The CDR3 coding sequence is TGTGCCAGCAGTTACACGGGACTCAACTACGAGCAGTACTTC.

The J gene is TRBJ2-3, the V gene TRBV28, with 9 bases matching TRBD2. Germline V lookup: CDR1 MDHEN, CDR2 SYDVKM. There are 18 residues in the CDR3. Trimming at V came to 5 bases and at J to 2 bases, leaving 14 bases not matched to a gene. The CDR3 reads CASSPLAGPSHSTDTQYF. The CDR3, as DNA: TGTGCCAGCAGTCCCCTAGCGGGACCCAGCCATTCCACAGATACGCAGTATTTT.